A single sample gave rise to the 19 T cell receptor beta chains below, sequenced in a study of control samples from healthy donors and cancer patients. Method: immunoSEQ multiplex PCR; TCRdb's copy keeps in-frame clones and lacks some. The sample yields some 140,000 clones, roughly 94% seen once. The sample was blood. The receptors here all came from a man aged 40-49 years in good health.

J is TRBJ1-1 and V is TRBV19; a weak D match, TRBD1 (6 bases). The CDR3 extends over 13 amino acids. Trimming took off 4 bases at V and 5 bases at J, with 11 bases between the two ends. Germline-derived CDR1 and CDR2 are LNHDA and SQIVND (reference sequence). The CDR3 sequence is CASSSGGRTEAFF. DNA of the CDR3: TGTGCCAGTAGTAGCGGGGGGCGAACTGAAGCTTTCTTT.

The rearrangement joins TRBV11-2 to TRBJ2-5, with D perhaps assigned TRBD1 or TRBD2 (5 bases each). With 5 bases removed from V and 5 bases from J, the gap between germline ends came to 12 bases. The CDR3 spans 13 residues. The germline V gene has CDR1 SGHAT and CDR2 FQNNGV. The CDR3 DNA reads TGTGCCAGCAGCACCCGGGGCCGGGAGACCCAGTACTTC. Its protein is CASSTRGRETQYF. Complete variable domain (other parts from reference TRBV11-2 and TRBJ2-5): EAGVAQSPRYKIIEKRQSVAFWCNPISGHATLYWYQQILGQGPKLLIQFQNNGVVDDSQLPKDRFSAERLKGVDSTLKIQPAKLEDSAVYLCASSTRGRETQYFGPGTRLLVL.

The chain uses TRBV2 and TRBJ1-6, with D hard to call. Germline V gene sequence: CDR1 SNHLY, CDR2 FYNNEI. This CDR3 has 15 residues. V lost 4 bases and J 7 bases, leaving 14 bases between the germline ends. The CDR3 nucleotides read TGTGCCAGCAGTGTAGGCCTCGGCCAGAATTCACCCCTCCACTTT. Its protein product is CASSVGLGQNSPLHF.

The chain is built from TRBV7-2 and TRBJ2-5; perhaps TRBD1 as D (6 bases). CDR1 and CDR2 (germline): SGHTA, FQGNSA. Trimming pared 1 base from V and 5 bases from J, leaving 14 bases between. This CDR3 has 15 amino acids. The CDR3 DNA sequence: TGTGCCAGCAGCTTAGGGACAGCTTTTCAGGAGACCCAGTACTTC. Its translation is CASSLGTAFQETQYF.

This clone appeared a single time. This chain uses TRBV4-2 with TRBJ1-4; 7 bases are a match to TRBD1. The CDR3 has 16 amino acids. Germline values: CDR1 LGHNA, CDR2 YNFKEQ. V shed 0 bases and J 7 bases; nucleotides not matched to a gene: 8. The CDR3 DNA reads as TGTGCCAGCAGCCAAGATAAAGGGGGCAGTGCTGAAAAACTGTTTTTT. Translating gives CASSQDKGGSAEKLFF.

The rearrangement links TRBV6-5 to TRBJ1-1, with D hard to call. V was clipped by 6 bases and J by 7 bases, with 9 bases between them. CDR1 and CDR2 (germline): MNHEY, SVGAGI. The CDR3 length is 11 residues. For the CDR3, the DNA is TGTGCCAGCAGCTCCCGTCGTGAAGCTTTCTTT. This encodes CASSSRREAFF.

The chain links TRBV21-1 to TRBJ2-2. TRBV21-1 is flagged as a pseudogene. CDR3 length: 11 amino acids. Written as DNA, the CDR3 is TGTGCCAGCACCTGGACCGGGGAGCTGTTTTTT. It encodes CASTWTGELFF.

The chain joins TRBV18 to TRBJ2-2, with 9 bases identical to TRBD1. Trimming removed 2 bases from V and 5 bases from J; junction bases left unmatched: 6. The CDR3 has 16 amino acids. Germline loops: CDR1 KGHSH, CDR2 LQKENI. The CDR3, as DNA: TGTGCCAGCTCACCAATTGGGACAGGGTGGACCGGGGAGCTGTTTTTT. It specifies CASSPIGTGWTGELFF.

This chain uses TRBV6-5 with TRBJ1-6; unclear D gene. Germline V gives CDR1 MNHEY, CDR2 SVGAGI. Trimming left V 6 bases short and J 7 bases short, with 7 bases between. The CDR3 spans 12 residues. CDR3 in DNA: TGTGCCAGCAGCCTGGGGAATTCACCCCTCCACTTT. Its protein is CASSLGNSPLHF.

The chain has TRBV11-2 and TRBJ2-5; TRBD2 aligns across 7 bases. After removal of 1 base from V and 4 bases from J, the junction contained 6 bases not matched to a gene. Per the germline V gene, CDR1 is SGHAT and CDR2 is FQNNGV. The CDR3 covers 15 residues. CDR3 residues: CASSLGGGVRETQYF. The CDR3, as DNA: TGTGCCAGCAGCTTAGGGGGGGGAGTGAGAGAGACCCAGTACTTC.

This chain links TRBV30 with TRBJ1-4; no clear D gene. CDR1 GTSNPN and CDR2 SVGIG come from the germline V gene (reference sequence). The CDR3 totals 13 residues. V shed 2 bases and J shed 7 bases, with 11 bases lying between them. CDR3 DNA sequence: TGTGCCTGGAGTTCGCAGATCGGTGAAAAACTGTTTTTT. Residues: CAWSSQIGEKLFF.

The genes are TRBV6-6 and TRBJ1-1; maybe TRBD1 (5 bases). V gave up 6 bases and J gave up 1 base, with 18 bases separating them. This CDR3 region has 16 residues. Germline V gives CDR1 MNHNY, CDR2 SVGAGI (reference sequence). The CDR3 DNA is TGTGCCAGCAGCTTATTCGTTGTGGGGCAGAACACTGAAGCTTTCTTT. Protein: CASSLFVVGQNTEAFF.

This chain connects TRBV9 to TRBJ1-6; a weak D match, TRBD1 (5 bases). Looked up from germline, CDR1 is SGDLS and CDR2 is YYNGEE. V was shortened by 4 bases and J by 7 bases, with 15 bases between the two germline ends. This CDR3 has 15 amino acids. The CDR3 nucleotides are TGTGCCAGCAGCACAGCGGGACGGCTAAATTCACCCCTCCACTTT. This sequence encodes CASSTAGRLNSPLHF.

V and J are TRBV7-9 and TRBJ2-7, with D perhaps matching TRBD2 (6 bases). This CDR3 is built from 13 residues. Germline V gives CDR1 SEHNR, CDR2 FQNEAQ (reference sequence). V lost 8 bases, J lost 2 bases, and 13 bases lay in between. CDR3 in DNA: TGTGCCAGCGTAGTAGCGGACCCCTACGAGCAGTACTTC. Its translation: CASVVADPYEQYF.

The chain joins TRBV24-1 to TRBJ1-5; D call uncertain. CDR1 and CDR2 from the germline V gene are KGHDR and SFDVKD. This CDR3 region has 14 residues. V lost 4 bases, J lost 0 bases, and 6 bases lay in between. CDR3 amino acids: CATSEGFSNQPQHF. In nucleotides, the CDR3 is TGTGCCACCAGTGAGGGGTTTAGCAATCAGCCCCAGCATTTT.

V and J are TRBV6-2 or TRBV6-3 and TRBJ1-1; no firm D call. Germline loops: CDR1 MNHEY, CDR2 SVGEGT. The V end was cut by 0 bases, the J end by 8 bases, with 7 bases between. This CDR3 comprises 12 residues. CDR3 sequence: CASSYSQREAFF. The CDR3 region has the DNA TGTGCCAGCAGTTACTCCCAGAGGGAAGCTTTCTTT.

The chain has TRBV14 and TRBJ2-7; the D gene could be TRBD1 or TRBD2 (5 bases each). Per the germline V gene, CDR1 is SGHDN and CDR2 is FVKESK. V shed 4 bases and J shed 3 bases, with 10 bases lying between them. This CDR3 comprises 13 residues. The CDR3 bases are TGTGCCAGCAGCCCGGGACCGGGCTACGAGCAGTACTTC. Protein product: CASSPGPGYEQYF. Full variable domain (outside the CDR3, taken from reference TRBV14 and TRBJ2-7): EAGVTQFPSHSVIEKGQTVTLRCDPISGHDNLYWYRRVMGKEIKFLLHFVKESKQDESGMPNNRFLAERTGGTYSTLKVQPAELEDSGVYFCASSPGPGYEQYFGPGTRLTVT.

The CDR3 sequence is CASSIRQGNYEQYF. The CDR3 DNA sequence: TGTGCCAGTAGTATAAGACAGGGGAACTACGAGCAGTACTTC. The V call is TRBV19, the J call TRBJ2-7; 8 bases are shared with TRBD1. The CDR3 extends over 14 amino acids. Germline-derived CDR1 and CDR2 are LNHDA and SQIVND (reference sequence). The junction had 3 bases not matched to a gene; V was cut back by 2 bases and J by 3 bases.

The chain employs TRBV6-5 and TRBJ2-2, with D perhaps being TRBD1 or TRBD2 (5 bases each). The germline V gene has CDR1 MNHEY and CDR2 SVGAGI. This CDR3 contains 14 residues. Deletions cut 7 bases from V and 6 bases from J, with 15 bases between. The CDR3: CASTPGRNAGELFF. The CDR3, as DNA: TGTGCCAGCACGCCGGGACGTAACGCCGGGGAGCTGTTTTTT.